Below, one T cell receptor (beta chain) is given with its context. Trimming removed 4 bases from V and 4 bases from J; junction bases left unmatched: 9. This CDR3 has 15 residues. CDR1 and CDR2 (germline): LGHDT, YNNKEL (reference sequence). The authors' processing: Estimation of nucleated cell counts relied on the amplification of reference gene primers. Method: immunoSEQ multiplex PCR; TCRdb's copy keeps in-frame clones and lacks some. V and J calls and clone size are given by that table; D and trimming were obtained from the DNA. The sample contains some 150,000 clones, 79% of which appear only once. The data derive from a study of blood T cell repertoires in COVID-19.

V gene TRBV3-1 (or the pseudogene TRBV3-2) combines with J gene TRBJ1-2, with TRBD1 matching 7 bases. The sequence was obtained from a man between 50 and 59 years old with active or convalescent COVID-19. What was sequenced was peripheral blood. In nucleotides, the CDR3 is TGTGCCAGCAGCCGTCGACAGGACAGGCTCTATGGCTACACCTTC. The encoded protein is CASSRRQDRLYGYTF.